Below, 24 T cell receptor beta chains from the same sample are listed, as sequenced in a study of regulatory T cells in long-lasting Graves disease. The time point was: newly diagnosed GD, antithyroid drugs for less than 3 months. RNA from PBMCs was the source of the TCR library. With iRepertoire HTBI primers and Arm-PCR of CDR3 regions, TCR beta libraries were built. In TCRdb, the multiplex PCR reads were re-called with MiXCR into one record per CDR3 protein. In the table there are some 340,000 distinct CDR3 sequences, roughly 12% of which are singletons. The same data also went into a second study, on T cells in Graves' hyperthyroidism and ophthalmopathy.

Here the sequenced sample was peripheral blood mononuclear cells (PBMCs), taken at new diagnosis, from a patient treated with antithyroid drugs. These receptors were collected from a woman younger than 30 with Graves disease.

This clonotype was seen repeatedly, ten times or more. The chain couples TRBV7-2 to TRBJ2-7; 11 bases map to TRBD2. This CDR3 region has 15 residues. After removal of 4 bases from V and 3 bases from J, the junction contained 5 bases not matched to a gene. Germline CDR1 SGHTA, CDR2 FQGNSA. The CDR3 spells CASSSLAGGNYEQYF. In nucleotides, the CDR3 is TGTGCCAGCAGCTCCTTAGCGGGAGGGAACTACGAGCAGTACTTC.

Ten or more counts support this clonotype. The chain combines TRBV6-2 or TRBV6-3 with TRBJ2-1, with D hard to call. V shed 0 bases and J shed 4 bases, with 10 bases lying between them. This CDR3 has 15 amino acids. The germline CDR1 and CDR2 sequences are MNHEY and SVGEGT. CDR3 residues: CASSYSTRPYNEQFF. CDR3 in DNA: TGTGCCAGCAGTTACTCGACTCGACCTTACAATGAGCAGTTCTTC.

A few counts support this clonotype. The chain has TRBV19 and TRBJ1-5; 7 bases line up with TRBD1. From germline, CDR1 is LNHDA and CDR2 SQIVND (reference sequence). The CDR3 has 13 residues. The V segment lost 10 bases and the J segment 5 bases; nucleotides outside the gene matches: 8. The CDR3: CATGWGTDQPQHF. CDR3 DNA: TGTGCCACGGGTTGGGGGACAGATCAGCCCCAGCATTTT.

This clonotype appeared many times. The chain is built from TRBV20-1 and TRBJ2-3; weak D call: TRBD2 (6 bases). The V gene's germline CDR1 is DFQATT and CDR2 SNEGSKA (reference sequence). The CDR3 extends over 17 amino acids. V was shortened by 1 base and J by 1 base, with 18 bases between the two germline ends. CDR3 DNA: TGCAGTGCTAGAGTAGCTTTCACCGGGGGTCGCACAGATACGCAGTATTTT. Its protein is CSARVAFTGGRTDTQYF.

A remark on this clonotype: A read error is possible here, since a much larger clone lies one base away. The V and J genes are TRBV3-1 and TRBJ2-7, with no clear D. CDR3 size: 15 residues. Trimming took 0 bases from V and 1 from J, leaving 10 bases between them. CDR1 is LGHDT and CDR2 is YNNKEL in the germline V gene (reference sequence). The CDR3 nucleotides read TGTGCCAGCAGCCAAGATTTAGGCTCGTCCTACGAGCAGTACGTC. Its protein is CASSQDLGSSYEQYV.

A few counts support this clonotype. This may arise from a read error, as a much more abundant clone is one base away. V gene TRBV6-2 or TRBV6-3 combines with J gene TRBJ1-1; no definite D call. The CDR3 is 15 amino acids. Germline CDR1 is MNHEY and CDR2 is SVGEGT. Between the trimmed V and J ends, which lost 4 bases and 0 bases, there was a span of 12 bases. The CDR3 region is CASSSAPGLNTEAFF. DNA of the CDR3: TGTGCCAGCAGTTCTGCTCCTGGGTTGAACACTGAAGCTTTCTTT.

This clonotype has only a few counts. The rearrangement links TRBV20-1 to TRBJ2-2, with D possibly matching TRBD1 (6 bases). The CDR3 loop spans 15 amino acids. The V end was cut by 3 bases, the J end by 4 bases, with 15 bases between. Germline V gene sequence: CDR1 DFQATT, CDR2 SNEGSKA (reference sequence). CDR3 DNA: TGCAGTGCTAGTGGCGCCAGGGGTGCCACCGGGGAGCTGTTTTTT. It encodes CSASGARGATGELFF.

This clonotype came up many times. The V and J genes are TRBV7-6 and TRBJ2-1; 7 nucleotides line up with TRBD2. V lost 1 base to trimming and J lost 6 bases; unmatched junction nucleotides: 3. The length of the CDR3 is 14 residues. Germline CDR1 and CDR2: SGHVS and FNYEAQ. In DNA form, the CDR3 reads TGTGCCAGCAGCTTAGGAGGGAGGGCCAATGAGCAGTTCTTC. It yields the protein CASSLGGRANEQFF.

This clonotype occurred a few times. V usage is TRBV16 and J usage is TRBJ1-2, with D unresolved. Trimming stripped 4 bases from V and 5 bases from J, with 11 bases between. The CDR3 contains 13 residues. The germline gives CDR1 KGHSY, CDR2 FQNENV. CDR3 sequence (DNA): TGTGCCAGCAGCCCCCTGGTCCTTTATGGCTACACCTTC. Protein: CASSPLVLYGYTF.

This clonotype was seen many times. The chain combines TRBV12-3 or TRBV12-4 with TRBJ1-6, with D uncertain. V shed 3 bases and J shed 6 bases, with 9 bases lying between them. The CDR3 spans 14 residues. CDR3 sequence: CASSFQILNSPLHF. CDR3 nucleotides: TGTGCCAGCAGTTTTCAGATACTTAATTCACCCCTCCACTTT.

This clonotype was observed many times. V is TRBV7-9 and J is TRBJ2-7; no clear D gene. V gave up 1 base and J gave up 4 bases, with 5 bases separating them. CDR3 length: 12 residues. The germline V gene encodes CDR1 SEHNR and CDR2 FQNEAQ (reference sequence). CDR3 nucleotide sequence: TGTGCCAGCAGCTTAGTAGGGTACGAGCAGTACGTC. Encoded protein: CASSLVGYEQYV.

The CDR3 spells CSARRLGGEVFDEQFF. DNA of the CDR3: TGCAGTGCTAGACGATTAGGCGGAGAAGTGTTCGATGAGCAGTTCTTC. The chain joins TRBV20-1 to TRBJ2-1; the D is unclear. Trimming cost V 2 bases and J 8 bases, with 22 bases left between them. Germline-derived CDR1 and CDR2 are DFQATT and SNEGSKA (reference sequence). The CDR3 totals 16 residues.

This clonotype has ten or more counts. The gene calls are TRBV28 and TRBJ2-3; 8 bases are a match to TRBD2. The CDR3 is 16 residues long. CDR1 and CDR2 (germline): MDHEN, SYDVKM. After removal of 5 bases from V and 0 bases from J, the junction contained 7 bases not matched to a gene. CDR3: CASSPRGGASTDTQYF. Here the CDR3 DNA reads TGTGCCAGCAGTCCCCGGGGGGGGGCTAGCACAGATACGCAGTATTTT.

This clonotype has at least ten counts. This chain links TRBV28 with TRBJ1-4; TRBD1 matches at 8 bases. Per the germline V gene, CDR1 is MDHEN and CDR2 is SYDVKM. The CDR3 extends over 16 amino acids. V was pared by 2 bases and J by 4 bases, with 6 bases of the junction left unmatched. CDR3 in amino acids: CASSLPPGQGNEKLFF. DNA of the CDR3: TGTGCCAGCAGTTTACCCCCCGGACAGGGTAATGAAAAACTGTTTTTT.

This clonotype was observed at least ten times. This chain uses TRBV15 with TRBJ2-2; D possibly corresponds to TRBD1 (5 bases). Per the germline V gene, CDR1 is LNHNV and CDR2 is YYDKDF (reference sequence). This CDR3 is built from 17 residues. V was pared by 2 bases and J by 2 bases, with 15 bases between. The CDR3 here is CATSRWGGFINTGELFF. In DNA form, the CDR3 reads TGTGCCACCAGCAGATGGGGCGGATTTATAAACACCGGGGAGCTGTTTTTT.

This clonotype was seen repeatedly, ten times or more. The DNA for the CDR3 is TGTGCCAGCAGCTCCCCCAACCGGACTAGCGGGGGCTACACAGATACGCAGTATTTT. Translation gives CASSSPNRTSGGYTDTQYF. The gene calls are TRBV13 and TRBJ2-3; 13 bases are shared with TRBD2. CDR1 is PRHDT, CDR2 FYEKMQ, per germline (reference sequence). There are 19 residues in the CDR3. Trimming cost V 4 bases and J 2 bases; bases outside gene matches: 12.

Ten or more counts support this clonotype. V is TRBV7-9 and J is TRBJ1-5, with D possibly TRBD1 on 5 matching bases. The CDR3 is made up of 14 amino acids. Germline V gene data show CDR1 as SEHNR and CDR2 as FQNEAQ (reference sequence). The V end lost 1 base, the J end lost 4 bases, and 8 bases lay between the germline ends. CDR3 in amino acids: CASSLGGDNQPQHF. CDR3 nucleotide sequence: TGTGCCAGCAGCTTAGGGGGGGATAATCAGCCCCAGCATTTT.

The genes are TRBV30 and TRBJ2-1, with TRBD2 matching over 12 bases. Germline V gene data show CDR1 as GTSNPN and CDR2 as SVGIG (reference sequence). CDR3 length: 15 amino acids. J was trimmed by 2 bases and V by 8 bases; bases with no gene match: 7. The CDR3 DNA reads as TGTGCCCCCCCTGGACTAGCGGGGACCTACAATGAGCAGTTCTTC. Encoded protein: CAPPGLAGTYNEQFF.

This clonotype was seen only a few times. No conserved phenylalanine or tryptophan is present at the end of the CDR3, so a read error is the likely explanation. The chain combines TRBV7-2 with TRBJ2-1; possibly TRBD1 for D (5 bases). In germline, CDR1 is SGHTA, CDR2 FQGNSA. V dropped 5 bases and J dropped 9 bases, with 11 bases sitting between them. The CDR3 spans 12 residues. The CDR3, as DNA: TGTGCCAGCAGCGCAACGCAGGGTGAGCAGTTCCTC. This gives the protein CASSATQGEQFL.

In this sample, this clonotype turned up many times. V usage is TRBV12-3 or TRBV12-4 and J usage is TRBJ2-3; TRBD1 might be the D (5 bases). The CDR3 totals 17 residues. Trimming cost V 3 bases and J 4 bases, with 20 bases left between them. Written as DNA, the CDR3 is TGTGCCAGCAGTTTGCTCGGGCGCAGTTTAGGGGCAGATACGCAGTATTTT. Amino acid sequence: CASSLLGRSLGADTQYF.

As regards this clonotype: One junction end disagrees with the germline gene, perhaps due to a read error. V gene TRBV7-6 combines with J gene TRBJ2-7, with D tentatively TRBD2 (5 bases). The CDR3 loop spans 14 amino acids. The germline V gene encodes CDR1 SGHVS and CDR2 FNYEAQ. Here the CDR3 DNA reads TGTGCCAGCAGCCAAGTGAGCGGACTCTACGAGCGGTACTTC. Translating gives CASSQVSGLYERYF.

This clonotype was counted many times. This chain links TRBV2 with TRBJ1-1; D is possibly TRBD1 (5 bases). This CDR3 is built from 13 residues. Germline V lookup: CDR1 SNHLY, CDR2 FYNNEI. V was pared by 8 bases and J by 2 bases, with 12 bases between. The DNA for the CDR3 is TGTGCCAGCCGCCGGGGCAGCAACACTGAAGCTTTCTTT. It yields the protein CASRRGSNTEAFF.

A word on this clonotype: A much larger clonotype is one base distant, so this may be a read error. The V and J genes are TRBV7-9 and TRBJ2-7, with TRBD2 matching over 9 bases. V shed 2 bases, J shed 2 bases, and the junction held 4 bases outside the gene matches. The germline V gene has CDR1 SEHNR and CDR2 FQNEAQ (reference sequence). The CDR3 runs 15 residues. Here the CDR3 DNA reads TGTGCCAGCAGCTTAATACCTAGCGGGGCCTACGAGCAGTACTTC. Its protein is CASSLIPSGAYEQYF.

This clonotype showed up many times. The chain links TRBV28 to TRBJ2-7; 9 bases align to TRBD1. V lost 5 bases to trimming and J lost 7 bases; unmatched junction nucleotides: 12. CDR3 length: 15 residues. Germline V CDR1 and CDR2: MDHEN, SYDVKM. The CDR3 region has the DNA TGTGCCAGCAGTCCAACCGGGACAGGGATGGAAGAGCAGTACTTC. It codes for CASSPTGTGMEEQYF.